The rows below give T cell receptor beta chains drawn from one sample of a study of cytomegalovirus exposure and HLA in healthy donors. The data were produced by immunoSEQ multiplex PCR, yet TCRdb's version contains in-frame clones alone and is incomplete. There are 100,000 to 150,000 clones in the sample; around three fifths occur only once, and 2% to 2.5% lies in the top ten. The material sequenced was PBMCs. Receptor source: a woman aged 40 to 49 in good health and CMV-seronegative. CDR3s leave out the opening cysteine and the closing phenylalanine or tryptophan. Not all rows give a size; the values are once, few, many and, for expanded clones, a class.

TRBV25-1	TRBJ1-1	.	ASSDNRVYTEAF
TRBV18	TRBJ2-5	.	ASSPWTVGLAGQETQY
TRBV27	TRBJ1-5	.	ASSPKSNQPQH
TRBV12-5	TRBJ2-1	.	ASGLAIGQVGNEQF
TRBV7-9	TRBJ1-3	.	ASSPDYSGNTIY
TRBV7-2	TRBJ1-3	few	ASSLSQAMDTIY
TRBV27	TRBJ2-7	.	ASSYRGSYEQY
TRBV5-4	TRBJ2-2	few	ASSFGVRGGANTGELF
TRBV10-3	TRBJ1-1	.	AISREGDTEAF
TRBV29-1	TRBJ1-1	once	SVAQGDTEAF
TRBV19	TRBJ1-1	.	ASSIATAEAF
TRBV5-4	TRBJ2-1	few	ASSLELAPDNEQF
TRBV5-5	TRBJ1-5	.	ASSQDSYSNQPQH
TRBV6-1	TRBJ1-3	.	ASSEQGAAGNTIY
TRBV7-8	TRBJ1-1	.	ASSLGRRTVEAF
TRBV2	TRBJ1-1	.	ASSGSGTGRNTEAF
TRBV6-5	TRBJ2-7	.	ASSYSSGGATYEQY
TRBV10-3	TRBJ2-4	.	AISEQLAKNIQY
TRBV9	TRBJ2-2	.	ASSPREAGSGELF
TRBV10-2	TRBJ2-7	.	ASKEWTGTYEQY
TRBV7-2	TRBJ1-4	few	ASSLRAGGEKLF
TRBV5-4	TRBJ2-7	.	ASSFRLGGASYEQY
TRBV6-1	TRBJ2-1	.	ASSLDRDTYNEQF
TRBV7-6	TRBJ2-1	.	ASSLGAAGLYNEQF
TRBV7-3	TRBJ2-3	once	ASSFQAATDTQY
TRBV5-8	TRBJ1-6	.	ASSAGGFRNNSPLH
TRBV6-1	TRBJ1-4	.	ASSVQGATRTNEKLF
TRBV6-5	TRBJ2-5	.	ASSPRQGLVETQY
TRBV7-7	TRBJ1-2	few	ASIAGRTKGGYT
TRBV2	TRBJ1-5	few	ASSGRRGRGLGGQPQH
TRBV15	TRBJ1-1	.	ATSDGTRRNTEAF
TRBV2	TRBJ1-3	few	ASSEDRVGHTIY
TRBV27	TRBJ1-1	.	ASSQGRSEAF
TRBV30	TRBJ1-1	.	ACIGRTEAF
TRBV30	TRBJ1-1	.	AWKKEGDTEAF
TRBV6-5	TRBJ1-5	.	ASSYTGTGGNQPQH
TRBV19	TRBJ1-4	.	ASLRGGGNEKLF